This TCR beta chain stems from a study of cytomegalovirus exposure and HLA in healthy donors. Unmatched junction bases numbered 13, after V lost 5 bases and J lost 7 bases. The CDR3 contains 17 residues. The germline gives CDR1 MNHEY, CDR2 SMNVEV (reference sequence). Assay used: immunoSEQ multiplex PCR; TCRdb lists only in-frame clones, some missing. The data hold roughly 60,000 clones, with over 90% observed a single time. This chain connects TRBV27 to TRBJ2-1, with 11 bases matching TRBD2. Material: PBMCs. The clonotype originates from a man aged 18 to 29 in good health and CMV-seronegative. CDR3: CASSPRPTSGSLNEQFF. In DNA form, the CDR3 reads TGTGCCAGCAGTCCCCGGCCAACTAGCGGGAGTTTAAATGAGCAGTTCTTC.